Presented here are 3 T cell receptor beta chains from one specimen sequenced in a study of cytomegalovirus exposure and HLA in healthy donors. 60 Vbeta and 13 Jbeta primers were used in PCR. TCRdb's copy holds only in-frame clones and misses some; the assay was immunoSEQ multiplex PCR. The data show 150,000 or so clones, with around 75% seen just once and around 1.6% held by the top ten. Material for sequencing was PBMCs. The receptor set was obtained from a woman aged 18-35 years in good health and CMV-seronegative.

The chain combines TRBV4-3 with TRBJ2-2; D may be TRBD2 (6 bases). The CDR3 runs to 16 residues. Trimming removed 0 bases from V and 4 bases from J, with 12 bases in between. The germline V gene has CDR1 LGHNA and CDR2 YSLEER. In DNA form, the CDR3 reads TGCGCCAGCAGCCAAGACCAAGGAGGGCCCACCGGGGAGCTGTTTTTT. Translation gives CASSQDQGGPTGELFF.

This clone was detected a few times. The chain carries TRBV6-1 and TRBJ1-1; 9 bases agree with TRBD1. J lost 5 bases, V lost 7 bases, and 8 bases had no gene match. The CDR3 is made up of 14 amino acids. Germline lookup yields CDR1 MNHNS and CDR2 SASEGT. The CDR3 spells CASNSDRGGTEAFF. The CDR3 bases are TGTGCCAGCAATTCCGACAGGGGGGGAACTGAAGCTTTCTTT.

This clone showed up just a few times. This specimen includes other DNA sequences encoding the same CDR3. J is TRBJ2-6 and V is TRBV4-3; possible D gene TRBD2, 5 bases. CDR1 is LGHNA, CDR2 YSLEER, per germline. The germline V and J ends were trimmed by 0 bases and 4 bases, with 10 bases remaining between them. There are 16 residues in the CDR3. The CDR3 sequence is CASSQETGSGANVLTF. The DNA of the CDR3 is TGCGCCAGCAGCCAAGAAACGGGGTCAGGGGCCAACGTCCTGACTTTC.